These 4 T cell receptor beta chains were all obtained from the same sample, sequenced in a study of T cell repertoires in cytomegalovirus infection. TCRdb recomputed calls from the reads with MiXCR, one row per CDR3 protein. The table lists approximately 1,000,000 distinct CDR3 sequences, around 32% of them singletons, with over 12% in the top ten. Antigen specificity for these receptors is unknown. Sequenced material: cultured CD8+ T cells from PBMCs, taken from culture after CMV antigen stimulation. These receptors were taken from a human donor in good health (CMV status not recorded). Some clones in this sample may be carry-over from other donors' samples.

There are many counts of this clonotype. This CDR3 is CASSLSPGTGFSNEQFF. The CDR3 DNA reads TGTGCCAGCAGCTTATCCCCCGGGACAGGTTTCTCCAATGAGCAGTTCTTC. This sequence joins TRBV7-3 and TRBJ2-1; 8 nucleotides align to TRBD1. V was clipped by 2 bases and J by 6 bases; unmatched bases: 12. The CDR3 totals 17 residues. CDR1 and CDR2 (germline): SGHTA, FQGTGA. The full variable domain, completed using reference TRBV7-3 and TRBJ2-1, is GAGVSQTPSNKVTEKGKYVELRCDPISGHTALYWYRQSLGQGPEFLIYFQGTGAADDSGLPNDRFFAVRPEGSVSTLKIQRTERGDSAVYLCASSLSPGTGFSNEQFFGPGTRLTVL.

The chain combines TRBV5-5 with TRBJ2-3; 7 bases align to TRBD1. Germline trimming cut 6 bases from V and 2 bases from J; bases unmatched to any gene: 12. The CDR3 is made up of 16 amino acids. CDR1 is SGHKS and CDR2 is YYEKEE in the germline V gene (reference sequence). DNA for the CDR3: TGTGCCAGCAACTCTGAAGGGACAGCCTACACAGATACGCAGTATTTT. Protein sequence: CASNSEGTAYTDTQYF.

This clonotype was seen a handful of times. The chain carries TRBV19 and TRBJ1-5; D gene uncertain. CDR1 and CDR2 from the germline V gene are LNHDA and SQIVND (reference sequence). The V end lost 3 bases, the J end lost 0 bases, and 9 bases lay between the germline ends. CDR3 length: 15 amino acids. CDR3 DNA sequence: TGTGCCAGTAGTATGGTACGGGATAGCAATCAGCCCCAGCATTTT. The encoded protein is CASSMVRDSNQPQHF.

The gene calls are TRBV28 and TRBJ1-2, with D uncertain. The CDR3 totals 14 residues. Between the trimmed V and J ends, which lost 6 bases and 4 bases, there was a span of 15 bases. From germline, CDR1 is MDHEN and CDR2 SYDVKM. This chain's CDR3 is CASSSRGFGYGYTF. CDR3 bases: TGTGCCAGCAGCTCCCGGGGATTCGGCTATGGCTACACCTTC.